This T cell receptor beta chain was captured by sequencing in a study of response to subunit inactivated influenza vaccine. TCRdb processed the RT-PCR reads anew with MiXCR; each CDR3 protein has one entry. The data contain just under 550,000 distinct CDR3 sequences, under 30% of them singletons. Trimming left V 0 bases short and J 3 bases short, with 14 bases between. In germline, CDR1 is LGHNA, CDR2 YNFKEQ. The CDR3 totals 17 residues. These same data were also listed under a study on T cells expressing NK-cell markers. That investigation notes: Production of TCR beta cDNA relied on 5'RACE template switching with UMIs. For six donors, the dominant NKG2C+ clonotypes made up roughly 1.0-7.0% of their CD8+ T cells.

Specimen: CD4+ T cells sorted from PBMCs, collected 11 to 12 days after vaccination. The V call is TRBV4-2, the J call TRBJ2-2; possibly TRBD1 for D (5 bases). This TCR derives from a man over 45 who received an inactivated influenza vaccine. The CDR3 region has the DNA TGTGCCAGCAGCCAAGATTGGCAGGGAAGTCACACCGGGGAGCTGTTTTTT. The encoded protein is CASSQDWQGSHTGELFF.